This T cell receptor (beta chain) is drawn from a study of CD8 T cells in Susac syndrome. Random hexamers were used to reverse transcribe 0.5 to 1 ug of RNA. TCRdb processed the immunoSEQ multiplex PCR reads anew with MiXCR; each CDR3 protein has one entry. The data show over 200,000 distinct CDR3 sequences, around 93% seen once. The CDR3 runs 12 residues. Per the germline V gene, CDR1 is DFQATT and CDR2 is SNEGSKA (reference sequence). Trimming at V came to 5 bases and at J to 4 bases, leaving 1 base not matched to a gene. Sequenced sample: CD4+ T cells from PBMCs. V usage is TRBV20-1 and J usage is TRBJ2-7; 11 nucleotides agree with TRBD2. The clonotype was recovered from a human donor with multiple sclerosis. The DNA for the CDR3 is TGCAGTGCTTCTAGCGGGGGGTACGAGCAGTACGTC. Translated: CSASSGGYEQYV.